The next 14 T cell receptor beta chains were all read from a single sample in a study of blood T cell repertoires in COVID-19 (dated by TCRdb to about 2020). Libraries were constructed by the immunoSEQ multiplex PCR assay. The immuneACCESS repertoire file appears here via TCRdb, limited to in-frame rearrangements. These files lack a portion of the clones; in checked studies, under half of the deficit traces to unresolved V genes, and the cause of the others is not known. Counted in this sample were some 120,000 clones; around four fifths of them appeared once. Of the sample, 7.5% is held by the ten largest clones. Sequenced material: peripheral blood. Source of these receptors: a man aged 65 to 85 with active or convalescent COVID-19.

This chain links TRBV18 with TRBJ1-2, with TRBD1 matching over 10 bases. The V and J ends lost 3 bases and 4 bases, in that order; junction bases with no gene match: 2. Germline CDR1 and CDR2: KGHSH and LQKENI. The CDR3 length is 14 residues. For the CDR3, the DNA is TGTGCCAGCTCACCTGACAGGGGGCTCTATGGCTACACCTTC. Its translation is CASSPDRGLYGYTF.

This clone was counted between two and nine times. The chain carries TRBV2 and TRBJ1-2; 8 nucleotides match TRBD1. The CDR3 is 14 amino acids. Germline assignment: CDR1 SNHLY and CDR2 FYNNEI. The V gene end was trimmed by 6 bases and the J gene end by 8 bases; junction bases not matched to a gene: 11. DNA for the CDR3: TGTGCCAGCAGCCAGGAGGGACAGGCTCGGGGCTACACCTTC. Translation gives CASSQEGQARGYTF.

This chain connects TRBV5-1 to TRBJ2-6, with 7 bases fitting TRBD1. The CDR3 runs 15 residues. V lost 2 bases, J lost 6 bases, and 5 bases stayed unmatched. The germline V gene has CDR1 SGHRS and CDR2 YFSETQ. In nucleotides, the CDR3 is TGCGCCAGCAGCTTAGACAGGGTAAAGGCCAACGTCCTGACTTTC. This gives the protein CASSLDRVKANVLTF.

This clone was counted a single time. The rearrangement joins TRBV6-5 to TRBJ2-1; TRBD1 agrees at 9 bases. Germline V lookup: CDR1 MNHEY, CDR2 SVGAGI. The V segment lost 11 bases and the J segment 9 bases; nucleotides outside the gene matches: 17. CDR3 length: 15 residues. The CDR3 DNA follows: TGTGCCCGGACCCCGGGACAGGGAACCGGCGGTGAGCAGTTCTTC. This codes for CARTPGQGTGGEQFF.

There are a few counts of this clone. V usage is TRBV6-2 or TRBV6-3 and J usage is TRBJ1-6; 9 nucleotides line up with TRBD1. Germline CDR1 is MNHEY and CDR2 is SVGEGT. This CDR3 region has 12 residues. Trimming cost V 6 bases and J 15 bases; bases outside gene matches: 6. The CDR3 DNA sequence: TGTGCCAGCAGCACCGGGACAGGGAGCCTCCACTTT. Translated: CASSTGTGSLHF.

The chain carries TRBV7-2 and TRBJ2-5; 7 positions agree with TRBD1. The germline CDR1 and CDR2 sequences are SGHTA and FQGNSA. The CDR3 contains 13 residues. The V segment lost 5 bases and the J segment 5 bases; nucleotides outside the gene matches: 5. DNA of the CDR3: TGTGCCAGCAGCCCAGACAGGGTGGAGACCCAGTACTTC. Amino acids: CASSPDRVETQYF. The full variable domain, completed using reference TRBV7-2 and TRBJ2-5, is GAGVSQSPSNKVTEKGKDVELRCDPISGHTALYWYRQSLGQGLEFLIYFQGNSAPDKSGLPSDRFSAERTGGSVSTLTIQRTQQEDSAVYLCASSPDRVETQYFGPGTRLLVL.

The chain is built from TRBV7-9 and TRBJ1-3; 10 positions match TRBD1. This CDR3 has 16 residues. Trimming took 3 bases from V and 7 from J; bases not matched to a gene: 9. Germline CDR1 reads SEHNR; CDR2 reads FQNEAQ (reference sequence). CDR3 in DNA: TGTGCCAGCAGCTTCGGGACAGGGGCGAAAGGGAACACCATATATTTT. Translated: CASSFGTGAKGNTIYF.

V and J are TRBV7-9 and TRBJ1-2, with D perhaps TRBD1 (5 bases). Trimming cost V 4 bases and J 6 bases, with 15 bases left between them. The germline CDR1 and CDR2 sequences are SEHNR and FQNEAQ (reference sequence). The CDR3 covers 14 residues. In DNA form, the CDR3 reads TGTGCCAGCAGCTCTGGTGGGGCCTACCATGGCTACACCTTC. Translation: CASSSGGAYHGYTF.

The V gene is TRBV19, the J gene TRBJ1-2; 8 bases are a match to TRBD1. There are 14 residues in the CDR3. Trimming removed 4 bases from V and 3 bases from J; junction bases left unmatched: 4. Germline CDR1 and CDR2: LNHDA and SQIVND (reference sequence). CDR3 loop: CASSNGQGHYGYTF. The DNA of the CDR3 is TGTGCCAGTAGTAACGGACAGGGCCACTATGGCTACACCTTC.

The genes are TRBV5-6 and TRBJ2-1, with 12 bases matching TRBD2. The V segment lost 4 bases and the J segment 4 bases; nucleotides outside the gene matches: 9. Germline V gene sequence: CDR1 SGHDT, CDR2 YYEEEE. The CDR3 is made up of 17 amino acids. CDR3 sequence (DNA): TGTGCCAGCAGCCTCGACAGGGGGACTAGCGGGTACAATGAGCAGTTCTTC. Translated, it gives CASSLDRGTSGYNEQFF.

The chain is built from TRBV7-3 and TRBJ2-3; D perhaps matches TRBD1 (5 bases). The V end was cut by 6 bases, the J end by 6 bases, with 13 bases between. The CDR3 spans 13 residues. CDR1 is SGHTA and CDR2 is FQGTGA in the germline V gene. CDR3 residues: CASSKQKGDTQYF. DNA for the CDR3: TGTGCCAGCAGTAAACAAAAGGGGGATACGCAGTATTTT.

CDR3 amino acids: CASSLLPGRYNSPLHF. The CDR3 DNA sequence: TGTGCCAGCAGCTTACTCCCAGGGCGCTATAATTCACCCCTCCACTTT. The genes are TRBV7-8 and TRBJ1-6, with TRBD1 as a possible D gene (5 bases). CDR1 is SGHVS and CDR2 is FQNEAQ in the germline V gene. The CDR3 loop spans 16 amino acids. Trimming took 2 bases from V and 3 from J, leaving 11 bases between them.

The gene calls are TRBV7-3 and TRBJ1-3; D is unresolved. In germline, CDR1 is SGHTA, CDR2 FQGTGA. Between the trimmed V and J ends, which lost 3 bases and 3 bases, there was a span of 6 bases. This CDR3 has 13 residues. CDR3 residues: CASSLAGGNTIYF. In DNA form, the CDR3 reads TGTGCCAGCAGCTTGGCAGGTGGAAACACCATATATTTT.

The gene calls are TRBV6-5 and TRBJ1-6, with 7 bases identical to TRBD1. Trimming cost V 5 bases and J 9 bases; bases outside gene matches: 10. This CDR3 is 15 amino acids long. Germline V gene sequence: CDR1 MNHEY, CDR2 SVGAGI. The CDR3 DNA reads as TGTGCCAGCAGTCTTCGACAGGGAATGGGTTCACCCCTCCACTTT. The encoded protein is CASSLRQGMGSPLHF.